A selection of T cell receptor beta chains follows, all from one sample in a study of T-cell reconstitution after alpha-beta-depleted transplantation in children. TCRdb called the PCR reads again in MiXCR, with one record for every CDR3 protein. The sample lists around 300,000 distinct CDR3 sequences, over 9.5% occurring once. This sample comprised PBMCs, obtained before TCRalphabeta/CD19-depleted stem cell transplant. The receptors here all came from a boy under three years old with acute myeloid leukemia, due to receive a stem cell transplant. The CDR3 runs from the conserved cysteine through the conserved F or W. The D gene is left open where the match is weak. The listing skips clone size in some rows; elsewhere it reads once, few, many or a size class.

TRBV11-2	.	TRBD2	TRBJ2-7	TGTGCCGGTTCCGGGACTAGCGCCTCCATCCAGTACTTC	CAGSGTSASIQYF
TRBV24-1	many	TRBD2	TRBJ2-2	TGTGCCACCAGTGAACGGACTAGCGGGACCGGGGAGCTGTTTTTT	CATSERTSGTGELFF
TRBV12-3/TRBV12-4	many	.	TRBJ2-3	TGTGCCAGCAGGCCGGGAGTCACAGATACGCAGTATTTT	CASRPGVTDTQYF
TRBV24-1	few	.	TRBJ1-2	TGTGCCACCAGTGATTTCAGGGATGGCTACACCTTC	CATSDFRDGYTF
TRBV7-2	many	TRBD2	TRBJ2-3	TGTGCCAGCAGCCCTTGGACTAGCGGGGGGCCCCCAGATACGCAGTATTTT	CASSPWTSGGPPDTQYF
TRBV3-1	many	.	TRBJ1-1	TGTGCCAGCAGCCAAGGCTCCACTTTCTTT	CASSQGSTFF
TRBV9	many	.	TRBJ2-7	TGTGCCAGCAGCGTAATTGGAGGATACGAGCAGTACTTC	CASSVIGGYEQYF
TRBV7-9	many	TRBD1	TRBJ2-7	TGTGCCAGCAGCTTAGTCAGGACAGGTCACTACGAGCAGTACTTC	CASSLVRTGHYEQYF
TRBV11-2	.	.	TRBJ2-5	TGTGCCAGCAGCTTATTCCTGGAGGCAGAAGAGACCCAGTACTTC	CASSLFLEAEETQYF
TRBV27	many	.	TRBJ1-6	TGTGCCAGCAGTCCATATTCCGCGAGATCACCCCTCCACTTT	CASSPYSARSPLHF
TRBV28	many	.	TRBJ2-2	TGTGCCAGCAGTTTACTCTCGGACAGTGTCAACACCGGGGAGCTGTTTTTT	CASSLLSDSVNTGELFF
TRBV6-5	many	.	TRBJ2-7	TGTGCCAGCAGTTCGTTCGGGACCTACGAGCAGTACTTC	CASSSFGTYEQYF
TRBV5-1	many	TRBD1	TRBJ2-6	TGCGCCAGCAGCCCTCGGGACAGAATCTTCTCTGGGGCCAACGTCCTGACTTTC	CASSPRDRIFSGANVLTF
TRBV12-3/TRBV12-4	.	.	TRBJ2-3	TGTGCCAGCAGTTTCGGGCCTTGGGTTAGCACAGATACGCAGTATTTT	CASSFGPWVSTDTQYF
TRBV15	few	.	TRBJ1-3	TGTGCCACCAGCAGAAGCCAGTCCCTCTCTGGAAACACCATATATTTT	CATSRSQSLSGNTIYF
TRBV7-8	many	.	TRBJ2-7	TGTGCCAGCAGCTTAGATCTCAGCCCGAGCTCCTACGAGCAGTACTTC	CASSLDLSPSSYEQYF
TRBV29-1	many	TRBD1	TRBJ1-2	TGCAGCGCTGAGATCGGGACAGGCTATGGCTACACCTTC	CSAEIGTGYGYTF
TRBV7-2	.	TRBD2	TRBJ2-1	TGTGCCAGCACCCTAGCGGGAGTATCCTACAATGAGCAGTTCTTC	CASTLAGVSYNEQFF
TRBV5-1	many	TRBD2	TRBJ2-2	TGCGCCAGCAGCTTAAGCGGGGCCTCGAACACCGGGGAGCTGTTTTTT	CASSLSGASNTGELFF
TRBV24-1	few	.	TRBJ2-5	TGTGCCACCAGTGATTTGATCGGGACCCAAGAGACCCAGTACTTC	CATSDLIGTQETQYF
TRBV6-1	many	.	TRBJ2-3	TGTGCCAGCAGGAAGGGGGGCCGTGCTAGCACAGATACGCAGTATTTT	CASRKGGRASTDTQYF
TRBV5-1	many	TRBD2	TRBJ2-1	TGCGCCAGCAGCTTGCGGGGGGGCGGGAGTCTCCGCAATGAGCAGTTCTTC	CASSLRGGGSLRNEQFF
TRBV20-1	many	.	TRBJ1-4	TGCAGTGCGCTAGGAGTGGGGGAAAAACTGTTTTTT	CSALGVGEKLFF
TRBV7-2	.	TRBD1	TRBJ2-7	TGTGCCAGCAGCCATCGGGGACAGTCCTACGAGCAGTACTTC	CASSHRGQSYEQYF
TRBV27	.	TRBD1	TRBJ2-6	TGTGCCAGCAGTTTCATCGCCGGCAGGGGGCCTGGGGCCAACGTCCTGACTTTC	CASSFIAGRGPGANVLTF